This TCR beta chain was captured by sequencing in a study of cytomegalovirus exposure and HLA in healthy donors. The primer mix had 60 Vbeta and 13 Jbeta primers. Data came from immunoSEQ multiplex PCR; TCRdb stores just in-frame clones and leaves some out. Here the sample spans roughly 98,000 clones, under 85% being singletons. Looked up from germline, CDR1 is MNHNS and CDR2 is SASEGT. This CDR3 comprises 13 residues. The V gene end was trimmed by 7 bases and the J gene end by 5 bases; junction bases not matched to a gene: 7. The clonotype was recovered from a woman aged 70 to 79 in good health and CMV-seropositive. This rearrangement joins TRBV6-1 to TRBJ2-7; 8 positions match TRBD1. Sample: PBMCs. The CDR3 protein is CASILQGGNEQYF. CDR3 bases: TGTGCCAGCATACTACAGGGGGGCAACGAGCAGTACTTC.